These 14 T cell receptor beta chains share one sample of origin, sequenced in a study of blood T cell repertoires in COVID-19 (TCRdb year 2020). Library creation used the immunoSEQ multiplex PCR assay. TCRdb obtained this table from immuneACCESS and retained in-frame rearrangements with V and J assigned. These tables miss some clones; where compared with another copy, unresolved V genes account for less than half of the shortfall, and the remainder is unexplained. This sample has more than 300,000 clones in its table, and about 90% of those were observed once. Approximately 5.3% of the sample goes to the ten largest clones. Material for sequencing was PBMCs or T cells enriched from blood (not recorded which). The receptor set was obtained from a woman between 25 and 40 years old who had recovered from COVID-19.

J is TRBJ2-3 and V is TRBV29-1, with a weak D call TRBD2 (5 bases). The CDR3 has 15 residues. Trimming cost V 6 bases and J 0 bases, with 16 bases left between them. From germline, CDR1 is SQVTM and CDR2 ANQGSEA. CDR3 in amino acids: CSVGLGAESTDTQYF. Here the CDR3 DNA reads TGCAGCGTGGGGTTAGGAGCGGAAAGCACAGATACGCAGTATTTT.

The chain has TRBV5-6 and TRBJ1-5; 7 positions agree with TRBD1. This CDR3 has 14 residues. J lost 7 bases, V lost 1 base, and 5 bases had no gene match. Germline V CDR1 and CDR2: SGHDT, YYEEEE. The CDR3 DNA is TGTGCCAGCAGCTTGAGGGGGCCTCGACAGCCCCAGCATTTT. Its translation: CASSLRGPRQPQHF.

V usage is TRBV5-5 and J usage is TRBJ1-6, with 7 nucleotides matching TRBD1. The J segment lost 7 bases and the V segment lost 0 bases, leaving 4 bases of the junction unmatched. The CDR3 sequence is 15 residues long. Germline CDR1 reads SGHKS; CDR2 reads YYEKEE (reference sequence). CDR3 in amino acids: CASSLEGRGNSPLHF. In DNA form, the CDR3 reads TGTGCCAGCAGCTTGGAGGGCAGGGGGAATTCACCCCTCCACTTT.

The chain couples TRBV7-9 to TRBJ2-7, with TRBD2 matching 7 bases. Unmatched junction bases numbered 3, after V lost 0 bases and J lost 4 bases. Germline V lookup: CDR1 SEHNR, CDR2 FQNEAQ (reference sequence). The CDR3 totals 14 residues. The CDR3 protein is CASSLAGRGYEQYF. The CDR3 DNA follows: TGTGCCAGCAGCTTAGCGGGGCGGGGGTACGAGCAGTACTTC.

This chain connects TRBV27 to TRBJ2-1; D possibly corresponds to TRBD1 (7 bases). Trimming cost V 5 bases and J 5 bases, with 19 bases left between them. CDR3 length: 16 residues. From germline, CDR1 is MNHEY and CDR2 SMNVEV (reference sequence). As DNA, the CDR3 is TGTGCCAGCAGTACCCCCGGAGGGGGCGTCAACAATGAGCAGTTCTTC. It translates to CASSTPGGGVNNEQFF.

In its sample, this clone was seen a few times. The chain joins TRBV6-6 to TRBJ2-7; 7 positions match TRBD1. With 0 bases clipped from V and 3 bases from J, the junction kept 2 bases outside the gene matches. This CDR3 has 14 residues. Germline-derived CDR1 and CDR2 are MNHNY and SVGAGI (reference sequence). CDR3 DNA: TGTGCCAGCAGTTACTCCCGGGACAGCTACGAGCAGTACTTC. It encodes CASSYSRDSYEQYF.

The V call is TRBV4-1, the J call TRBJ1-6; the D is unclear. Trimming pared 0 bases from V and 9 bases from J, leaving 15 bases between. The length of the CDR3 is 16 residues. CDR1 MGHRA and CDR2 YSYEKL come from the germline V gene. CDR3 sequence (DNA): TGCGCCAGCAGCCAAGATGGAGGCCCCTGGGGTTCACCCCTCCACTTT. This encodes CASSQDGGPWGSPLHF.

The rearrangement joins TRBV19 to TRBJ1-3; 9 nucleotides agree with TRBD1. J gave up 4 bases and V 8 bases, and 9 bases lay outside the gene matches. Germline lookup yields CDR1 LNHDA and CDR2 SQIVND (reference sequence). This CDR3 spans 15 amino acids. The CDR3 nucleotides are TGTGCCAGTTCCAACCGGGGACAGGGAGGAAACACCATATATTTT. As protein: CASSNRGQGGNTIYF.

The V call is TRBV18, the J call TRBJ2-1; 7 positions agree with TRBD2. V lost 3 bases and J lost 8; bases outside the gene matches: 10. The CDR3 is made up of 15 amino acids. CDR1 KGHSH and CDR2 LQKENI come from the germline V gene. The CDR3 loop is CASSPWTRGLDEQFF. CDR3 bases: TGTGCCAGCTCACCGTGGACTAGGGGCTTGGATGAGCAGTTCTTC.

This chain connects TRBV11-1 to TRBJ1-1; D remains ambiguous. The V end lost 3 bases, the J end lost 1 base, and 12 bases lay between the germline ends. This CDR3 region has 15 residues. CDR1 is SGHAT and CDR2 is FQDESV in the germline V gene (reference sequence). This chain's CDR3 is CASSFGIGSNTEAFF. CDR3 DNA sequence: TGTGCCAGCAGCTTCGGGATAGGGTCGAACACTGAAGCTTTCTTT. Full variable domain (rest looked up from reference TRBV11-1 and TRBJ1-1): EAEVAQSPRYKITEKSQAVAFWCDPISGHATLYWYRQILGQGPELLVQFQDESVVDDSQLPKDRFSAERLKGVDSTLKIQPAELGDSAMYLCASSFGIGSNTEAFFGQGTRLTVV.

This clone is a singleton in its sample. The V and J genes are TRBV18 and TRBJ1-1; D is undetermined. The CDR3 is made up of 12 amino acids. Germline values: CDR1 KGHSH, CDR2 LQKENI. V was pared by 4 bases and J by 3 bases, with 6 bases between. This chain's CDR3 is CASSLTYTEAFF. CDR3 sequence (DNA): TGTGCCAGCTCACTGACTTACACTGAAGCTTTCTTT.

CDR3 sequence: CASIQGRFGQYF. The CDR3 coding sequence is TGTGCCAGCATACAGGGGCGCTTCGGGCAGTACTTC. The chain recombines TRBV6-5 with TRBJ2-7; 7 bases are shared with TRBD1. Germline CDR1 is MNHEY and CDR2 is SVGAGI. The CDR3 loop spans 12 amino acids. V was clipped by 7 bases and J by 9 bases; unmatched bases: 9.

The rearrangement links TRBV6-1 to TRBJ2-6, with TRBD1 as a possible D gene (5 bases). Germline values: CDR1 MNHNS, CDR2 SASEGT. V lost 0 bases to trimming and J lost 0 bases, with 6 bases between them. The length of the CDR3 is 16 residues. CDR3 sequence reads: CASSEAQGSGANVLTF. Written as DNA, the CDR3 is TGTGCCAGCAGTGAAGCGCAGGGCTCTGGGGCCAACGTCCTGACTTTC.

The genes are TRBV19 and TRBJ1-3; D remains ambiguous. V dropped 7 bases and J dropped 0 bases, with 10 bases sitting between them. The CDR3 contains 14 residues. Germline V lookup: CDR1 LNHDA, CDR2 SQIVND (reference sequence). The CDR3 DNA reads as TGTGCCAGTACCGAGTTGAACTCTGGAAACACCATATATTTT. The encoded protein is CASTELNSGNTIYF.